At least ten counts were recorded for the clone carrying this TCR beta chain. Its specificity is unknown. These data come from a study of neurological immune-mediated disorders. Study-wide findings and caveats: None of the CDR3 amino acid sequences of expanded clones recurred across subjects, suggesting private repertoires in all groups. The greatest TCR clonal expansion appeared in HTLV-1-associated myelopathy and the smallest, falling below healthy controls, in multiple sclerosis.

The authors produced cDNA by 5'RACE using 10-nucleotide random UMIs. Using its own MiXCR run on the 5' RACE reads, TCRdb lists one record per CDR3 protein. This sample has about 80,000 distinct CDR3 sequences, with 5% to 5.5% found just once. The CDR3 has 15 amino acids. With 0 bases clipped from V and 10 bases from J, the junction kept 8 bases outside the gene matches. Germline CDR1 and CDR2: SGHTA and FQGNSA. Sequencing was performed on PBMCs. The chain employs TRBV7-2 and TRBJ2-1; 8 bases map to TRBD2. The origin of this receptor is a woman in her thirties with multiple sclerosis. The CDR3 is CASSLAAGSSGEQFF. In DNA, the CDR3 is TGTGCCAGCAGCTTAGCGGCAGGCTCTAGCGGGGAGCAGTTCTTC.